This passage covers 32 T cell receptor beta chains from one sample sequenced in a study of blood T cell repertoires in COVID-19. The protocol was immunoSEQ multiplex PCR, while the TCRdb copy is restricted to in-frame clones and leaves out a portion. The table has under 75,000 clones, approximately 81% seen once. The specimen sequenced was peripheral blood. The origin of the receptors is a woman older than 75 with active or convalescent COVID-19.

Here the CDR3 DNA reads TGTGCCAGCAGCCCGGTCACTGAAGCTTTCTTT. It encodes CASSPVTEAFF. The genes are TRBV11-2 and TRBJ1-1; the D is unclear. The germline gives CDR1 SGHAT, CDR2 FQNNGV. Trimming shortened V by 5 bases and J by 4 bases, and 5 bases separated the two germline ends. The CDR3 is made up of 11 amino acids.

This chain uses TRBV2 with TRBJ2-5, with TRBD1 matching 9 bases. The CDR3 runs to 14 residues. V lost 5 bases and J lost 1; bases outside the gene matches: 2. Germline V gives CDR1 SNHLY, CDR2 FYNNEI. The CDR3 sequence: CASSMDRGQETQYF. For the CDR3, the DNA is TGTGCCAGCAGTATGGACAGGGGCCAAGAGACCCAGTACTTC.

CDR3 residues: CASSVGQNNEKLFF. DNA for the CDR3: TGTGCCAGCAGTGTGGGACAGAATAATGAAAAACTGTTTTTT. The chain recombines TRBV2 with TRBJ1-4; the match to TRBD1 covers 7 bases. The CDR3 covers 14 residues. The V gene end was trimmed by 4 bases and the J gene end by 4 bases; junction bases not matched to a gene: 3. CDR1 is SNHLY and CDR2 is FYNNEI in the germline V gene.

The CDR3 loop reads CASSLKRLLGDTQYF. For the CDR3, the DNA is TGTGCCAGCAGCTTAAAACGACTACTGGGAGATACGCAGTATTTT. V usage is TRBV7-9 and J usage is TRBJ2-3; TRBD2 might be the D (5 bases). The CDR3 is made up of 15 amino acids. The V and J ends lost 2 bases and 5 bases respectively, with 14 bases between them. Germline V gene lookup returns CDR1 SEHNR and CDR2 FQNEAQ (reference sequence).

The J gene is TRBJ2-1, the V gene TRBV11-2; D is possibly TRBD2 (6 bases). V lost 0 bases, J lost 8 bases, and 8 bases lay in between. The germline V gene encodes CDR1 SGHAT and CDR2 FQNNGV. The CDR3 spans 13 residues. CDR3 DNA: TGTGCCAGCAGCTTAGATCGGGGGTATGAGCAGTTCTTC. The encoded protein is CASSLDRGYEQFF.

This clone is a singleton in its sample. This chain connects TRBV21-1 to TRBJ1-2. TRBV21-1 is classified as a pseudogene. The CDR3 runs to 14 residues. The CDR3 nucleotides read TGTGCCAGCAGCAAACGGGGGGCTTGCTATGGCTACACCTTC. This sequence encodes CASSKRGACYGYTF.

The chain couples TRBV9 to TRBJ2-2; D is undetermined. The CDR3 consists of 13 residues. Germline V gene data show CDR1 as SGDLS and CDR2 as YYNGEE. V lost 2 bases to trimming and J lost 6 bases, with 8 bases between them. CDR3 sequence reads: CASSVYLSGELFF. In DNA, the CDR3 is TGTGCCAGCAGCGTTTATCTTTCCGGGGAGCTGTTTTTT.

This chain links TRBV13 with TRBJ2-7; 10 bases align to TRBD1. V lost 4 bases, J lost 2 bases, and 5 bases stayed unmatched. The CDR3 contains 15 residues. Germline loops: CDR1 PRHDT, CDR2 FYEKMQ (reference sequence). In nucleotides, the CDR3 is TGTGCCAGCAGCTCCTCGGGACAGGGGACCTACGAGCAGTACTTC. Its translation: CASSSSGQGTYEQYF.

This clone was counted between two and nine times. The gene calls are TRBV4-3 and TRBJ2-1; D is undetermined. Trimming cost V 0 bases and J 2 bases, with 8 bases left between them. The CDR3 consists of 15 residues. Per the germline V gene, CDR1 is LGHNA and CDR2 is YSLEER. CDR3 loop: CASSQDSLPYNEQFF. CDR3 DNA: TGCGCCAGCAGCCAAGATTCCCTCCCCTACAATGAGCAGTTCTTC.

The genes are TRBV2 and TRBJ1-5; perhaps TRBD1 as D (6 bases). V was cut by 2 bases and J by 7 bases, with 15 bases left in between. This CDR3 is built from 15 residues. The germline V gene encodes CDR1 SNHLY and CDR2 FYNNEI. CDR3 in DNA: TGTGCCAGCAGTGAATACACAGGGAGGGGACAGCCCCAGCATTTT. Amino acid sequence: CASSEYTGRGQPQHF.

The chain joins TRBV5-8 to TRBJ2-2, with D perhaps matching TRBD1 (6 bases). The CDR3 is 17 residues long. Germline V gene lookup returns CDR1 SGHTS and CDR2 YDEGEE. Trimming cost V 5 bases and J 2 bases, with 19 bases left between them. The CDR3 DNA reads TGTGCCAGCAGTACGGTTATACGACAGGATAACACCGGGGAGCTGTTTTTT. Encoded protein: CASSTVIRQDNTGELFF.

The genes are TRBV28 and TRBJ2-7; 11 bases map to TRBD1. Germline CDR1 reads MDHEN; CDR2 reads SYDVKM. This CDR3 has 16 residues. The J segment lost 3 bases and the V segment lost 6 bases, leaving 10 bases of the junction unmatched. CDR3 coding DNA: TGTGCCAGCAGCTATCCGGGACAGGGGGGAAACTACGAGCAGTACTTC. As protein: CASSYPGQGGNYEQYF. Combining the CDR3 with reference TRBV28 and TRBJ2-7 gives the whole variable domain DVKVTQSSRYLVKRTGEKVFLECVQDMDHENMFWYRQDPGLGLRLIYFSYDVKMKEKGDIPEGYSVSREKKERFSLILESASTNQTSMYLCASSYPGQGGNYEQYFGPGTRLTVT.

This chain joins TRBV9 and TRBJ1-1, with 10 nucleotides matching TRBD1. The CDR3 is 15 residues long. CDR1 and CDR2 from the germline V gene are SGDLS and YYNGEE. V was clipped by 0 bases and J by 6 bases; unmatched bases: 5. CDR3 in DNA: TGTGCCAGCAGCGTAGGACAGGGGGCGTCGGCTGAAGCTTTCTTT. Protein: CASSVGQGASAEAFF.

The chain recombines TRBV2 with TRBJ1-5; 10 bases match TRBD1. Germline CDR1 is SNHLY and CDR2 is FYNNEI. With 6 bases clipped from V and 3 bases from J, the junction kept 5 bases outside the gene matches. CDR3 length: 15 residues. The CDR3 loop is CASRPTGGSNQPQHF. CDR3 DNA: TGTGCCAGCAGACCGACAGGGGGCTCCAATCAGCCCCAGCATTTT.

V and J are TRBV28 and TRBJ1-4; 8 positions match TRBD1. With V trimmed by 4 bases and J by 7 bases, 5 bases remained unmatched. The CDR3 sequence is 14 residues long. Germline assignment: CDR1 MDHEN and CDR2 SYDVKM. This chain's CDR3 is CASSSGQGSEKLFF. DNA of the CDR3: TGTGCCAGCAGTTCCGGACAGGGAAGTGAAAAACTGTTTTTT.

The rearrangement uses TRBV7-2 and TRBJ2-7; weak D call: TRBD1 (5 bases). V gave up 5 bases and J gave up 4 bases, with 9 bases separating them. In germline, CDR1 is SGHTA, CDR2 FQGNSA. The CDR3 covers 12 residues. DNA for the CDR3: TGTGCCAGCAGCACGACAGCTTACGAGCAGTACTTC. Translating it yields CASSTTAYEQYF.

The genes are TRBV7-3 and TRBJ1-4; perhaps TRBD1 as D (5 bases). The CDR3 has 16 amino acids. Trimming took off 3 bases at V and 0 bases at J, with 11 bases between the two ends. Germline assignment: CDR1 SGHTA and CDR2 FQGTGA. Written as DNA, the CDR3 is TGTGCCAGCAGCTTGGGGCTACACCCAACTAATGAAAAACTGTTTTTT. Amino acids: CASSLGLHPTNEKLFF.

The chain combines TRBV6-5 with TRBJ1-1; TRBD1 agrees at 9 bases. The CDR3 extends over 15 amino acids. Looked up from germline, CDR1 is MNHEY and CDR2 is SVGAGI. J gave up 4 bases and V 6 bases, and 9 bases lay outside the gene matches. The CDR3 DNA reads as TGTGCCAGCAGCTCCCTGGCGACAGGGGGCACTGAAGCTTTCTTT. Amino acids: CASSSLATGGTEAFF.

This clone was observed a few times. The J gene is TRBJ1-4, the V gene TRBV2, with 10 nucleotides matching TRBD1. CDR3 length equals 15 residues. Germline V gene data show CDR1 as SNHLY and CDR2 as FYNNEI. V lost 6 bases to trimming and J lost 0 bases; unmatched junction nucleotides: 1. The CDR3 spells CASSGQGATNEKLFF. The CDR3 DNA sequence: TGTGCCAGCAGCGGACAGGGGGCAACTAATGAAAAACTGTTTTTT.

The rearrangement uses TRBV5-1 and TRBJ2-2; weak D call: TRBD1 (6 bases). There are 15 residues in the CDR3. The V end was cut by 2 bases, the J end by 0 bases, with 8 bases between. CDR1 and CDR2 from the germline V gene are SGHRS and YFSETQ. The CDR3 nucleotides are TGCGCCAGCAGCTTACAGGGCCCGAACACCGGGGAGCTGTTTTTT. Translating gives CASSLQGPNTGELFF.

This chain links TRBV21-1 with TRBJ1-2. TRBV21-1 is flagged as a pseudogene. This CDR3 spans 16 amino acids. CDR3 DNA sequence: TGTGCCAGCAGCAAAGCTCTCAGCCAGGAGGTCTATGGCTACACCTTC. It encodes CASSKALSQEVYGYTF.

The genes are TRBV6-5 and TRBJ1-2; perhaps TRBD1 as D (6 bases). Germline V lookup: CDR1 MNHEY, CDR2 SVGAGI. This CDR3 comprises 15 residues. V lost 6 bases to trimming and J lost 3 bases, with 17 bases between them. DNA of the CDR3: TGTGCCAGCAGGACAGGACAGCAGCTACACTATGGCTACACCTTC. It is translated as CASRTGQQLHYGYTF.

The rearrangement links TRBV28 to TRBJ1-5, with D maybe TRBD1 (5 bases). This CDR3 contains 14 residues. Germline V gene lookup returns CDR1 MDHEN and CDR2 SYDVKM. The V and J ends lost 6 bases and 6 bases respectively, with 15 bases between them. The CDR3 region has the DNA TGTGCCAGCAGACCGGAGGGGCTCGGTCAGCCCCAGCATTTT. This sequence encodes CASRPEGLGQPQHF.

The table lists this clone with a count of one. The rearrangement joins TRBV20-1 to TRBJ1-1; no clear D. The CDR3 spans 10 residues. CDR1 and CDR2 from the germline V gene are DFQATT and SNEGSKA (reference sequence). Trimming removed 6 bases at V and 11 bases at J, with 13 bases between. The chain's CDR3 is CSARDREAFF. The CDR3 region has the DNA TGCAGTGCAAGGGATAGGGAGGCTTTCTTT.

This chain joins TRBV6-2 or TRBV6-3 and TRBJ2-1; 7 positions match TRBD2. Germline CDR1 is MNHEY and CDR2 is SVGEGT. The CDR3 sequence is 13 residues long. The V gene end was trimmed by 5 bases and the J gene end by 10 bases; junction bases not matched to a gene: 8. The DNA for the CDR3 is TGTGCCAGCAGTGCCCCGGGACTACCCGAGCAGTTCTTC. Its translation: CASSAPGLPEQFF.

The chain employs TRBV7-9 and TRBJ1-2; D call uncertain. The CDR3 sequence is 15 residues long. The V gene lost 5 bases and the J gene lost 3 bases, with 16 bases spanning the gap. Germline values: CDR1 SEHNR, CDR2 FQNEAQ (reference sequence). CDR3 nucleotides: TGTGCCAGCAGCCTCCCCCCCACAAGTGACTATGGCTACACCTTC. The encoded protein is CASSLPPTSDYGYTF.

This rearrangement joins TRBV5-6 to TRBJ1-1; 8 bases align to TRBD1. Germline CDR1 SGHDT, CDR2 YYEEEE. The CDR3 is made up of 13 amino acids. V shed 4 bases and J 8 bases; nucleotides not matched to a gene: 7. CDR3 in amino acids: CASSTGTGKEAFF. In DNA form, the CDR3 reads TGTGCCAGCAGCACCGGGACAGGAAAAGAAGCTTTCTTT.

This clone was seen a handful of times. V usage is TRBV19 and J usage is TRBJ1-2; a possible D gene is TRBD1 (6 bases). V shed 4 bases and J shed 7 bases, with 7 bases lying between them. The germline CDR1 and CDR2 sequences are LNHDA and SQIVND (reference sequence). The length of the CDR3 is 11 residues. In DNA, the CDR3 is TGTGCCAGTAGTAACAGGGTTGGCTACACCTTC. Translation gives CASSNRVGYTF.

The J gene is TRBJ1-5, the V gene TRBV4-2, with TRBD1 identical over 8 bases. Germline V gene lookup returns CDR1 LGHNA and CDR2 YNFKEQ. This CDR3 contains 16 residues. After removal of 0 bases from V and 3 bases from J, the junction contained 4 bases not matched to a gene. In DNA form, the CDR3 reads TGTGCCAGCAGCCAAGAGACAGGGGCGATCAATCAGCCCCAGCATTTT. Translation: CASSQETGAINQPQHF.

The chain combines TRBV27 with TRBJ1-4; D call uncertain. V was trimmed by 7 bases and J by 5 bases, leaving 14 bases between them. This CDR3 spans 14 amino acids. The V gene's germline CDR1 is MNHEY and CDR2 SMNVEV (reference sequence). In nucleotides, the CDR3 is TGTGCCAGCACAGACTCACTTGCCAATGAAAAACTGTTTTTT. Its protein product is CASTDSLANEKLFF.

V gene TRBV5-1 combines with J gene TRBJ2-7, with 7 bases lining up with TRBD1. This CDR3 has 15 amino acids. V was pared by 1 base and J by 3 bases, with 7 bases of the junction left unmatched. The germline V gene encodes CDR1 SGHRS and CDR2 YFSETQ. In DNA, the CDR3 is TGCGCCAGCAGCTTGTCACCGGGACAGAGCTACGAGCAGTACTTC. Its protein is CASSLSPGQSYEQYF.

V gene TRBV27 combines with J gene TRBJ1-2; the D gene is possibly TRBD1 (6 bases). CDR1 is MNHEY, CDR2 SMNVEV, per germline (reference sequence). The CDR3 sequence is 15 residues long. Trimming stripped 1 base from V and 4 bases from J, with 13 bases between. CDR3 in DNA: TGTGCCAGCAGTTTATTGGGGGCGGGCGGCTATGGCTACACCTTC. Amino acids: CASSLLGAGGYGYTF.